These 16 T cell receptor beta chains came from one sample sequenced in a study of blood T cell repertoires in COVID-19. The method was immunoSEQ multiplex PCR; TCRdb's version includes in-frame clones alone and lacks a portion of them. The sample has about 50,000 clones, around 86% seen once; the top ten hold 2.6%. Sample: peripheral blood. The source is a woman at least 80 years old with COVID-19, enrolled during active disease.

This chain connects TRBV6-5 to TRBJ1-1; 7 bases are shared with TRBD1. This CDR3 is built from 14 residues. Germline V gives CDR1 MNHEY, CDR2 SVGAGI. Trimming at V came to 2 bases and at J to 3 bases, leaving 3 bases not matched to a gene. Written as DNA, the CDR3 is TGTGCCAGCAGTTACGACAGGGTGGACACTGAAGCTTTCTTT. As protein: CASSYDRVDTEAFF.

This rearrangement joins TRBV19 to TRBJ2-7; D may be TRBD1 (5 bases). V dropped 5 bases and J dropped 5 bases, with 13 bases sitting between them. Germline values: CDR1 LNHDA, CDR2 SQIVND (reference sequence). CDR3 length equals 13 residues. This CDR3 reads CASSSGQFNEQYF. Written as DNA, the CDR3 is TGTGCCAGTAGTTCAGGGCAGTTCAACGAGCAGTACTTC.

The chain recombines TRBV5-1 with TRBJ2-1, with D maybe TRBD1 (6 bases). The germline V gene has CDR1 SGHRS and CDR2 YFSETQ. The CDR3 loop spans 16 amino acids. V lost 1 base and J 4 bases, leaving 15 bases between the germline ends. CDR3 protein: CASSLLVSGAYNEQFF. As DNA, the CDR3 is TGCGCCAGCAGCTTGTTGGTGTCAGGGGCTTACAATGAGCAGTTCTTC.

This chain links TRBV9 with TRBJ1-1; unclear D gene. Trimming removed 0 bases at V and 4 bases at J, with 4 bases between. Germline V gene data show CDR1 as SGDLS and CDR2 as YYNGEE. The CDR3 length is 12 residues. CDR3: CASSVAGTEAFF. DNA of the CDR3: TGTGCCAGCAGCGTAGCGGGCACTGAAGCTTTCTTT.

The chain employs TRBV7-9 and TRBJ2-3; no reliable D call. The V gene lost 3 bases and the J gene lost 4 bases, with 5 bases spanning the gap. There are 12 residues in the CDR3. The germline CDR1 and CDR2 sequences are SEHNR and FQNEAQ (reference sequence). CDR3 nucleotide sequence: TGTGCCAGCAGCTTGAGCCCAGATACGCAGTATTTT. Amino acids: CASSLSPDTQYF.

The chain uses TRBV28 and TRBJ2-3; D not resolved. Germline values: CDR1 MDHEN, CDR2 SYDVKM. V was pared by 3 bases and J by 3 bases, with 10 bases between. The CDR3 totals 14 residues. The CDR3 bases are TGTGCCAGCAGTTTGCAGTCGTCAACAGATACGCAGTATTTT. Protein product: CASSLQSSTDTQYF.

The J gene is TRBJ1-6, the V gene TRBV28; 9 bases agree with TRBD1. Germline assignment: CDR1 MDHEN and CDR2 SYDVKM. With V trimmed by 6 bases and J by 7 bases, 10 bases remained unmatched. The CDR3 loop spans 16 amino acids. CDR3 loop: CASRAGGGTGNSPLHF. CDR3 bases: TGTGCCAGCAGGGCAGGTGGGGGGACAGGGAATTCACCCCTCCACTTT. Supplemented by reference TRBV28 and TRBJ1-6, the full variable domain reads DVKVTQSSRYLVKRTGEKVFLECVQDMDHENMFWYRQDPGLGLRLIYFSYDVKMKEKGDIPEGYSVSREKKERFSLILESASTNQTSMYLCASRAGGGTGNSPLHFGNGTRLTVT.

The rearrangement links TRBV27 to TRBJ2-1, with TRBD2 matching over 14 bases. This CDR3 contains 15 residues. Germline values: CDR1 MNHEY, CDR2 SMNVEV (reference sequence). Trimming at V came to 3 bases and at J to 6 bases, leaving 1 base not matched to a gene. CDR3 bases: TGTGCCAGCAGTTTCGGACTAGCGGGAGGCAATGAGCAGTTCTTC. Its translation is CASSFGLAGGNEQFF.

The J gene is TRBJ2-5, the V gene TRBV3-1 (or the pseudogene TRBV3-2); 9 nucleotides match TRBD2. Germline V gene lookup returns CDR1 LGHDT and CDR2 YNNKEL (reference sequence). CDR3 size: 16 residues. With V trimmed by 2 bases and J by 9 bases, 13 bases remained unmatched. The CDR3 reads CASSQSSGVTLWAQYF. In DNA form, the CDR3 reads TGTGCCAGCAGCCAATCTAGCGGGGTGACCTTGTGGGCCCAGTACTTC.

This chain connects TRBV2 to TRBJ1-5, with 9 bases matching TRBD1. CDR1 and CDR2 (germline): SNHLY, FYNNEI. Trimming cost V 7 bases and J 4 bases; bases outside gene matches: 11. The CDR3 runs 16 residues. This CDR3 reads CASKMNRGLGNQPQHF. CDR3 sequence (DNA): TGTGCCAGCAAGATGAACAGGGGGCTCGGTAATCAGCCCCAGCATTTT.

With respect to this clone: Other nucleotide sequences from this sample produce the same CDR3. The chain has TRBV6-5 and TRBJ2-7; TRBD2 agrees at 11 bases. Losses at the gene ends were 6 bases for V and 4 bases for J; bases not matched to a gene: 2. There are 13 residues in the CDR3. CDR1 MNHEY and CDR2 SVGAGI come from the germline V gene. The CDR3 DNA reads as TGTGCCAGCAGGGGGACTAGCGGATACGAGCAGTACTTC. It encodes CASRGTSGYEQYF.

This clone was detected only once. The CDR3 nucleotides are TGTGCCAGCTCACCTGGAGTTCCAGGAGGAGGGGAGGAGACCCAGTACTTC. This gives the protein CASSPGVPGGGEETQYF. The chain employs TRBV18 and TRBJ2-5, with D possibly TRBD2 on 6 matching bases. Per the germline V gene, CDR1 is KGHSH and CDR2 is LQKENI. V lost 3 bases and J lost 5, with 22 bases in between. This CDR3 spans 17 amino acids.

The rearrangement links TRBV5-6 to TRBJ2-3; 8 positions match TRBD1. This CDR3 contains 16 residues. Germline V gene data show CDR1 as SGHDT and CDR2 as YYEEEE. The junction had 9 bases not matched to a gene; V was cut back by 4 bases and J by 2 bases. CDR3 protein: CASSPRRTGNTDTQYF. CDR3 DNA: TGTGCCAGCAGCCCTCGCCGGACAGGGAACACAGATACGCAGTATTTT.

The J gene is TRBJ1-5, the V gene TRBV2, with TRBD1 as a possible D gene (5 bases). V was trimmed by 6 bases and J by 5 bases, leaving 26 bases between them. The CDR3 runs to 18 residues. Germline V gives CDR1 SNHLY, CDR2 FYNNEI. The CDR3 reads CASSRAGFTGPDHQPQHF. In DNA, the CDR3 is TGTGCCAGCAGCAGGGCTGGGTTCACAGGCCCGGATCATCAGCCCCAGCATTTT.

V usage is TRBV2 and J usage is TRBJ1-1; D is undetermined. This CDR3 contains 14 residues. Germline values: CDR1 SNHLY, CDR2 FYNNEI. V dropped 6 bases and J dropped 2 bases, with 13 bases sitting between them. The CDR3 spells CASSAKLRNTEAFF. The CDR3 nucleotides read TGTGCCAGCAGCGCGAAACTTAGAAACACTGAAGCTTTCTTT.

The CDR3 is CASSKQGIGNTIYF. CDR3 DNA: TGTGCCAGCAGTAAACAGGGAATCGGAAACACCATATATTTT. The J gene is TRBJ1-3, the V gene TRBV6-5; weak D call: TRBD1 (6 bases). The CDR3 is made up of 14 amino acids. Trimming cost V 5 bases and J 4 bases, with 12 bases left between them. Per the germline V gene, CDR1 is MNHEY and CDR2 is SVGAGI.